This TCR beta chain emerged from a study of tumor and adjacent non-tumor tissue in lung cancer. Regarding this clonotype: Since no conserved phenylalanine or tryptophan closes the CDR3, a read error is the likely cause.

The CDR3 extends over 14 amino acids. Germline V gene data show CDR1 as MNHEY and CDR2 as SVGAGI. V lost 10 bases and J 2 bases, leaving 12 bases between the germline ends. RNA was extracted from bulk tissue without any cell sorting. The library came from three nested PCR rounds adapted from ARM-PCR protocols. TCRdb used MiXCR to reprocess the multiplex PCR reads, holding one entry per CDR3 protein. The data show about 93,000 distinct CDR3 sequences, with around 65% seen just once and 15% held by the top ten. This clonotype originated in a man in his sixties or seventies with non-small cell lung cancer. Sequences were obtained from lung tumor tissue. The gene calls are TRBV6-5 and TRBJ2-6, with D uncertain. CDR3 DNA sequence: TGTGCCACCGCCCGGAAGCCTGGGGCCAACGTCCTGACTTTA. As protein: CATARKPGANVLTL.